This TCR beta chain was captured by sequencing in a study of T-cell memory formation after mild COVID-19. This clonotype was observed a handful of times. What it binds is not known. Per germline, CDR1 SQVTM and CDR2 ANQGSEA. Trimming took off 8 bases at V and 0 bases at J, with 13 bases between the two ends. This CDR3 is built from 13 residues. Whole-study results and caveats: Memory from before infection featured some responding clones, which suggests cross-reactive memory joined. Clones shrinking from day 15 to 85 showed even CD4/CD8 mixes; later expanders tilted CD4+.

TCRdb passed the 5' RACE reads through MiXCR, listing each CDR3 protein once. The repertoire holds fewer than 450,000 distinct CDR3 sequences, more than 20% seen once, with 7% to 9.5% in the top ten. The TCR was taken from an adult woman who had mild COVID-19 (a few samples of this study predate the infection). Cell type and time point are not known. The chain has TRBV29-1 and TRBJ2-5, with D perhaps matching TRBD1 (6 bases). Sequenced: PBMCs or a T cell subset sorted from them (not recorded which). In nucleotides, the CDR3 is TGCAGCAAGAGGGGGTTTGACCAAGAGACCCAGTACTTC. Its translation is CSKRGFDQETQYF.